What follows describes a single T cell receptor (beta chain). A CD45RA+ naive subset and a CD45RA-negative memory subset were split from CD4+ cells. Germline V gene lookup returns CDR1 SGDLS and CDR2 YYNGEE. The CDR3 length is 14 residues. The trim removed 3 bases at V and 6 bases at J, leaving 5 bases unmatched. The sample is drawn from a study of shared clonotypes between healthy human individuals. TCRdb keeps only in-frame clones here, not all; method: immunoSEQ multiplex PCR. The sample yields about 680,000 clones, about 80% seen once. The TCR originated in a woman in her thirties in good health. The sequenced sample consisted of memory CD4+ T cells sorted from blood. Subset of the sample: CD45RA-negative fraction. The chain carries TRBV9 and TRBJ2-4; 8 positions agree with TRBD1. The CDR3 DNA sequence: TGTGCCAGCAGCGCGGACAGGGATGGAAACATTCAGTACTTC. It yields the protein CASSADRDGNIQYF.